The 26 T cell receptor beta chains presented below share a single source sample, sequenced in a study of sequential checkpoint blockade in melanoma. The repertoire was sequenced with immunoSEQ multiplex PCR; TCRdb's copy has only in-frame clones and lacks some. The sample lists around 19,000 clones; around two thirds were seen once. Treatment given: randomized to nivolumab then ipilimumab (arm A) or the reverse (arm B). The specimen was CD8+ T cells sorted from blood (inferred from file names), collected from a patient given nivolumab and ipilimumab in sequence. Receptors originate from a human donor with melanoma.

A note on this clone: The junction departs from germline at one end; a sequencing error may be responsible. This sequence joins TRBV7-3 and TRBJ2-3; 9 positions agree with TRBD2. From germline, CDR1 is SGHTA and CDR2 FQGTGA. This CDR3 is 15 amino acids long. CDR3 DNA: TGTGCCAGCAGCCTCTCCGGGACTAGCATAGATACGCAGTATTTT. Translating it yields CASSLSGTSIDTQYF.

The rearrangement uses TRBV19 and TRBJ1-2, with 9 bases aligning to TRBD1. The CDR3 extends over 14 amino acids. V lost 4 bases, J lost 4 bases, and 4 bases stayed unmatched. Germline V lookup: CDR1 LNHDA, CDR2 SQIVND (reference sequence). CDR3 protein: CASSSTGGSYGYTF. The DNA for the CDR3 is TGTGCCAGTAGTAGCACAGGGGGCAGCTATGGCTACACCTTC. Full variable domain (outside the CDR3, taken from reference TRBV19 and TRBJ1-2): DGGITQSPKYLFRKEGQNVTLSCEQNLNHDAMYWYRQDPGQGLRLIYYSQIVNDFQKGDIAEGYSVSREKKESFPLTVTSAQKNPTAFYLCASSSTGGSYGYTFGSGTRLTVV.

V usage is TRBV9 and J usage is TRBJ2-2, with a possible D match to TRBD1 (5 bases). Trimming took off 1 base at V and 0 bases at J, with 7 bases between the two ends. Germline-derived CDR1 and CDR2 are SGDLS and YYNGEE. This CDR3 contains 15 residues. The CDR3 DNA sequence: TGTGCCAGCAGCGTACAGGGATCGAACACCGGGGAGCTGTTTTTT. It is translated as CASSVQGSNTGELFF.

The rearrangement links TRBV9 to TRBJ2-7; D might be TRBD1 (5 bases). V was clipped by 3 bases and J by 4 bases, with 14 bases between them. Germline V gene data show CDR1 as SGDLS and CDR2 as YYNGEE. The CDR3 is made up of 14 amino acids. The CDR3 coding sequence is TGTGCCAGCAGCGATAACACAGGTAGTTACGAGCAGTACTTC. Its translation is CASSDNTGSYEQYF.

The chain joins TRBV28 to TRBJ2-1, with D unclear. Trimming left V 3 bases short and J 4 bases short, with 7 bases between. CDR3 length equals 13 residues. Germline loops: CDR1 MDHEN, CDR2 SYDVKM. This CDR3 reads CASSLGAYNEQFF. The CDR3, as DNA: TGTGCCAGCAGTTTGGGCGCTTACAATGAGCAGTTCTTC.

This chain joins TRBV7-8 and TRBJ1-5, with D tentatively TRBD1 (5 bases). Germline V gene data show CDR1 as SGHVS and CDR2 as FQNEAQ. V dropped 3 bases and J dropped 0 bases, with 6 bases sitting between them. The CDR3 has 14 amino acids. CDR3 protein: CASSLDNSNQPQHF. CDR3 coding DNA: TGTGCCAGCAGCTTGGACAATAGCAATCAGCCCCAGCATTTT.

This clone was picked up a small number of times. J is TRBJ1-4 and V is TRBV6-4; D gene unclear. The CDR3 loop spans 14 amino acids. V lost 3 bases and J lost 10, with 15 bases in between. CDR1 is MRHNA, CDR2 SNTAGT, per germline. The CDR3, as DNA: TGTGCCAGCAGTGATGGCATCCCCGGAGGAAAACTGTTTTTT. Translated: CASSDGIPGGKLFF.

The rearrangement links TRBV27 to TRBJ1-2; weak D call: TRBD1 (6 bases). The germline CDR1 and CDR2 sequences are MNHEY and SMNVEV (reference sequence). Trimming took off 3 bases at V and 6 bases at J, with 11 bases between the two ends. The CDR3 is 13 amino acids. This chain's CDR3 is CASSLRGTHGYTF. The CDR3 nucleotides read TGTGCCAGCAGTTTGAGGGGGACCCATGGCTACACCTTC.

The chain has TRBV4-2 and TRBJ1-5; D is unresolved. The CDR3 contains 16 residues. Germline V lookup: CDR1 LGHNA, CDR2 YNFKEQ. The V end lost 0 bases, the J end lost 6 bases, and 15 bases lay between the germline ends. The CDR3 spells CASSQEYGNRVQPQHF. Written as DNA, the CDR3 is TGTGCCAGCAGCCAAGAGTACGGGAATAGGGTTCAGCCCCAGCATTTT.

This chain links TRBV7-9 with TRBJ2-2, with 12 bases lining up with TRBD1. Trimming took 6 bases from V and 4 from J; bases not matched to a gene: 3. The germline V gene has CDR1 SEHNR and CDR2 FQNEAQ (reference sequence). The length of the CDR3 is 15 residues. CDR3 protein: CASSRGQGATGELFF. DNA of the CDR3: TGTGCCAGCAGTCGGGGACAGGGGGCCACCGGGGAGCTGTTTTTT.

The rearrangement joins TRBV4-2 to TRBJ1-1; TRBD1 might be the D (6 bases). Germline V lookup: CDR1 LGHNA, CDR2 YNFKEQ. CDR3 length: 14 residues. V lost 1 base, J lost 4 bases, and 10 bases lay in between. CDR3 sequence: CASSQGTRGTEAFF. DNA for the CDR3: TGTGCCAGCAGCCAAGGTACCAGGGGCACTGAAGCTTTCTTT.

This clone was counted once. The V call is TRBV5-1, the J call TRBJ2-3, with a tentative D call TRBD2 (5 bases). Between the trimmed V and J ends, which lost 1 base and 0 bases, there was a span of 9 bases. Per germline, CDR1 SGHRS and CDR2 YFSETQ. This CDR3 has 15 amino acids. CDR3 sequence: CASSLRETSTDTQYF. The CDR3 coding sequence is TGCGCCAGCAGCTTGCGGGAAACTAGCACAGATACGCAGTATTTT.

The chain is built from TRBV4-3 and TRBJ2-7; perhaps TRBD2 as D (5 bases). Germline CDR1 reads LGHNA; CDR2 reads YSLEER. V gave up 1 base and J gave up 0 bases, with 19 bases separating them. This CDR3 comprises 18 residues. The CDR3 bases are TGCGCCAGCAGCCAAGTGATTCCCAGGACTCCGCGCTCCTACGAGCAGTACTTC. Translation: CASSQVIPRTPRSYEQYF.

The chain combines TRBV18 with TRBJ2-5; 7 nucleotides align to TRBD1. CDR1 KGHSH and CDR2 LQKENI come from the germline V gene. The CDR3 extends over 14 amino acids. J was trimmed by 2 bases and V by 2 bases; bases with no gene match: 2. CDR3 in amino acids: CASSPVRGQETQYF. The CDR3 coding sequence is TGTGCCAGCTCACCAGTCAGGGGGCAAGAGACCCAGTACTTC. Complete variable domain (other parts from reference TRBV18 and TRBJ2-5): NAGVMQNPRHLVRRRGQEARLRCSPMKGHSHVYWYRQLPEEGLKFMVYLQKENIIDESGMPKERFSAEFPKEGPSILRIQQVVRGDSAAYFCASSPVRGQETQYFGPGTRLLVL.

The chain links TRBV11-2 to TRBJ2-7; 11 bases map to TRBD1. There are 15 residues in the CDR3. V was clipped by 5 bases and J by 1 base; unmatched bases: 4. Looked up from germline, CDR1 is SGHAT and CDR2 is FQNNGV. The CDR3 nucleotides are TGTGCCAGCAGCATAGGACAGGGGGCTTCCTACGAGCAGTACTTC. This translates into CASSIGQGASYEQYF.

The V call is TRBV9, the J call TRBJ1-2, with D maybe TRBD1 (6 bases). Germline loops: CDR1 SGDLS, CDR2 YYNGEE. The CDR3 is 16 residues long. Trimming shortened V by 4 bases and J by 2 bases, and 18 bases separated the two germline ends. The CDR3 region is CASSPIFGTPNYGYTF. The CDR3, as DNA: TGTGCCAGCAGCCCAATTTTCGGGACACCAAACTATGGCTACACCTTC.

This rearrangement joins TRBV7-3 to TRBJ2-1, with 9 bases identical to TRBD1. CDR3 length: 15 amino acids. Trimming cost V 6 bases and J 3 bases; bases outside gene matches: 6. Germline loops: CDR1 SGHTA, CDR2 FQGTGA. The CDR3 DNA reads TGTGCCAGCAGACAGGGGGCGCAAAACTACAATGAGCAGTTCTTC. Its protein product is CASRQGAQNYNEQFF.

The genes are TRBV27 and TRBJ2-7, with TRBD1 matching 9 bases. CDR3 length equals 13 residues. In germline, CDR1 is MNHEY, CDR2 SMNVEV (reference sequence). Trimming at V came to 8 bases and at J to 3 bases, leaving 5 bases not matched to a gene. Written as DNA, the CDR3 is TGTGCCAGCCGACGGACAGGGGACTACGAGCAGTACTTC. Its translation: CASRRTGDYEQYF.

This chain joins TRBV9 and TRBJ1-2; D remains unclear. The germline V gene encodes CDR1 SGDLS and CDR2 YYNGEE. This CDR3 has 14 residues. The germline V and J ends were trimmed by 0 bases and 4 bases, with 10 bases remaining between them. The CDR3 nucleotides read TGTGCCAGCAGCGTAGGTGGCGGAACCTATGGCTACACCTTC. Encoded protein: CASSVGGGTYGYTF.

The chain links TRBV5-1 to TRBJ2-7; 8 positions agree with TRBD2. The V gene's germline CDR1 is SGHRS and CDR2 YFSETQ. CDR3 length: 13 amino acids. V dropped 4 bases and J dropped 3; count of bases not matched to a gene: 3. CDR3 nucleotide sequence: TGCGCCAGCAGCGGCGGGGGGAACTACGAGCAGTACTTC. Amino acid sequence: CASSGGGNYEQYF.

The chain carries TRBV7-3 and TRBJ2-7; the match to TRBD2 covers 12 bases. The germline V gene has CDR1 SGHTA and CDR2 FQGTGA. This CDR3 comprises 15 residues. The junction had 3 bases not matched to a gene; V was cut back by 5 bases and J by 1 base. The CDR3 sequence: CASSLLAGGSYEQYF. CDR3 sequence (DNA): TGTGCCAGCAGCCTCCTAGCGGGGGGGTCCTACGAGCAGTACTTC.

J is TRBJ1-2 and V is TRBV5-1, with 9 bases that match TRBD1. Unmatched junction bases numbered 2, after V lost 5 bases and J lost 3 bases. CDR1 is SGHRS and CDR2 is YFSETQ in the germline V gene. This CDR3 has 13 residues. Written as DNA, the CDR3 is TGCGCCAGCAGTGGGGACAGGGACTATGGCTACACCTTC. This gives the protein CASSGDRDYGYTF.

This chain uses TRBV12-5 with TRBJ1-5, with 9 nucleotides matching TRBD1. Per germline, CDR1 LGHNT and CDR2 FRNRAP. The CDR3 is 15 amino acids. Trimming removed 7 bases from V and 1 base from J; junction bases left unmatched: 5. The CDR3 loop is CASASTGGSNQPQHF. As DNA, the CDR3 is TGTGCTAGTGCCTCGACAGGGGGGAGCAATCAGCCCCAGCATTTT.

This chain connects TRBV6-1 to TRBJ2-7; TRBD2 aligns across 8 bases. CDR1 and CDR2 (germline): MNHNS, SASEGT. The CDR3 runs to 18 residues. V was pared by 3 bases and J by 3 bases, with 16 bases of the junction left unmatched. The CDR3 loop is CASSDGPGGGGRFYEQYF. Written as DNA, the CDR3 is TGTGCCAGCAGTGACGGACCTGGAGGCGGGGGGCGCTTCTACGAGCAGTACTTC.

This chain uses TRBV28 with TRBJ1-1; D might be TRBD1 (5 bases). CDR1 is MDHEN, CDR2 SYDVKM, per germline. The CDR3 runs to 14 residues. V dropped 6 bases and J dropped 4 bases, with 15 bases sitting between them. This CDR3 reads CASSPGPRPTEAFF. CDR3 sequence (DNA): TGTGCCAGCAGCCCAGGGCCCAGACCCACTGAAGCTTTCTTT.

The rearrangement uses TRBV11-2 and TRBJ1-2; perhaps TRBD1 as D (6 bases). CDR1 SGHAT and CDR2 FQNNGV come from the germline V gene. V lost 4 bases and J lost 4, with 19 bases in between. CDR3 size: 16 residues. CDR3 bases: TGTGCCAGCAGCTCCCTCTCGGCAGGGGAAAGCTATGGCTACACCTTC. Protein product: CASSSLSAGESYGYTF.